These 26 T cell receptor beta chains share one sample of origin, sequenced in a study of T cells in Graves' hyperthyroidism and ophthalmopathy. TCR beta CDR3 region amplification was performed from RNA transcripts. The TCR CDR3 first-round RT-PCR relied on the HTBI primer set. TCRdb processed the multiplex PCR reads anew with MiXCR; each CDR3 protein has one entry. Seen here are around 600,000 distinct CDR3 sequences, 14% observed once, and the top ten hold 9.5% to 15%. The sample taken for sequencing was blood. These TCRs come from a woman between 50 and 59 years old with Graves' ophthalmopathy.

The gene calls are TRBV7-2 and TRBJ2-3, with 14 bases lining up with TRBD2. Unmatched junction bases numbered 6, after V lost 1 base and J lost 6 bases. The V gene's germline CDR1 is SGHTA and CDR2 FQGNSA. CDR3 length: 17 amino acids. The CDR3 DNA is TGTGCCAGCAGCTTAGTCGGGACTAGCGGGAGCAGCGATACGCAGTATTTT. Translated: CASSLVGTSGSSDTQYF.

Regarding this clonotype: One end of the junction does not line up with germline, which may come from a read error. The genes are TRBV3-1 and TRBJ2-1, with 13 positions matching TRBD2. The CDR3 has 15 amino acids. CDR1 and CDR2 (germline): LGHDT, YNNKEL (reference sequence). The CDR3 sequence is CAGSTSGRAYNEQFF. Written as DNA, the CDR3 is TGTGCCGGCAGCACTAGCGGGAGGGCCTACAATGAGCAGTTCTTC.

In its sample, this clonotype was seen many times. The rearrangement uses TRBV12-3 or TRBV12-4 and TRBJ2-1; 7 bases are a match to TRBD1. This CDR3 region has 14 residues. V shed 10 bases, J shed 3 bases, and the junction held 9 bases outside the gene matches. CDR3 sequence: CAIRQGEYYNEQFF. In DNA form, the CDR3 reads TGTGCCATCCGACAGGGTGAATACTACAATGAGCAGTTCTTC.

This clonotype is a singleton in its sample. The rearrangement uses TRBV20-1 and TRBJ2-6; D gene ambiguous. V was clipped by 7 bases and J by 2 bases, with 9 bases between them. Germline V gene data show CDR1 as DFQATT and CDR2 as SNEGSKA (reference sequence). This CDR3 region has 13 residues. CDR3 loop: CSVLLTGANVLTF. The CDR3 DNA reads as TGCAGTGTACTCCTGACTGGGGCCAACGTCCTGACTTTC.

Notes on this clonotype: A single base separates this from a much larger clone, so it may be a read error. For the CDR3, the DNA is TGTGCCAACAGCTTTGGGACGGCGAACACCGGGGAGCTGTTTTTT. It is translated as CANSFGTANTGELFF. The rearrangement links TRBV11-2 to TRBJ2-2, with D perhaps matching TRBD1 or TRBD2 (5 bases each). This CDR3 spans 15 amino acids. Germline V gene sequence: CDR1 SGHAT, CDR2 FQNNGV.

A few counts support this clonotype. V is TRBV5-1 and J is TRBJ2-1; 14 bases are shared with TRBD2. The germline CDR1 and CDR2 sequences are SGHRS and YFSETQ. With V trimmed by 6 bases and J by 3 bases, 8 bases remained unmatched. The CDR3 totals 17 residues. CDR3 sequence reads: CASTPLGTSGGYNEQFF. The CDR3 nucleotides read TGCGCCAGCACCCCGCTCGGGACTAGCGGGGGCTACAATGAGCAGTTCTTC. The full variable domain, with the rest looked up from reference TRBV5-1 and TRBJ2-1, is KAGVTQTPRYLIKTRGQQVTLSCSPISGHRSVSWYQQTPGQGLQFLFEYFSETQRNKGNFPGRFSGRQFSNSRSEMNVSTLELGDSALYLCASTPLGTSGGYNEQFFGPGTRLTVL.

This clonotype was seen at least ten times. The CDR3 nucleotides read TGTGCCAGCAGTGAACTAGCGGTAGCCAAAAACATTCAGTACTTC. It is translated as CASSELAVAKNIQYF. The chain recombines TRBV2 with TRBJ2-4; TRBD2 matches 7 bases. V gave up 2 bases and J gave up 0 bases; unmatched junction bases: 1. The germline CDR1 and CDR2 sequences are SNHLY and FYNNEI. This CDR3 comprises 15 residues. The variable domain in full, completed from reference TRBV2 and TRBJ2-4, reads EPEVTQTPSHQVTQMGQEVILRCVPISNHLYFYWYRQILGQKVEFLVSFYNNEISEKSEIFDDQFSVERPDGSNFTLKIRSTKLEDSAMYFCASSELAVAKNIQYFGAGTRLSVL.

This clonotype appeared many times. The gene calls are TRBV2 and TRBJ2-2; D is tentatively TRBD1 or TRBD2 (5 bases each). Deletions cut 2 bases from V and 3 bases from J, with 13 bases between. CDR3 length equals 16 residues. Germline V CDR1 and CDR2: SNHLY, FYNNEI. The CDR3 DNA is TGTGCCAGCAGTGAACGGGGCCCCACATACACCGGGGAGCTGTTTTTT. This translates into CASSERGPTYTGELFF.

This clonotype was counted between two and nine times. The V call is TRBV27, the J call TRBJ2-7; TRBD1 agrees at 10 bases. The germline gives CDR1 MNHEY, CDR2 SMNVEV (reference sequence). The CDR3 consists of 15 residues. V dropped 6 bases and J dropped 4; count of bases not matched to a gene: 9. The CDR3 DNA reads TGTGCCAGCAGGGCGGACAGGGGGATACCATACGAGCAGTACTTC. Translating it yields CASRADRGIPYEQYF.

This clonotype was seen at least ten times. The chain has TRBV19 and TRBJ2-7; 7 nucleotides line up with TRBD1. The CDR3 extends over 14 amino acids. Germline lookup yields CDR1 LNHDA and CDR2 SQIVND (reference sequence). Trimming at V came to 5 bases and at J to 4 bases, leaving 8 bases not matched to a gene. CDR3 amino acids: CASSELGQAYEQYF. The CDR3 coding sequence is TGTGCCAGTAGTGAACTTGGACAGGCATACGAGCAGTACTTC.

J is TRBJ2-3 and V is TRBV18, with TRBD2 as a possible D gene (6 bases). The CDR3 contains 14 residues. V shed 2 bases and J shed 6 bases, with 12 bases lying between them. Germline CDR1 reads KGHSH; CDR2 reads LQKENI. This CDR3 reads CASSPKTSRDTQYF. The CDR3 DNA follows: TGTGCCAGCTCACCAAAAACTAGCCGGGATACGCAGTATTTT.

This clonotype has a handful of counts. The chain uses TRBV5-4 and TRBJ2-7, with D possibly matching TRBD1 (5 bases). The germline V gene has CDR1 SGHNT and CDR2 YYREEE (reference sequence). The CDR3 covers 13 residues. The V end was cut by 4 bases, the J end by 3 bases, with 11 bases between. The CDR3 DNA is TGTGCCAGCAGCCTGGGGCCTAACTACGAGCAGTACTTC. This translates into CASSLGPNYEQYF.

This clonotype was seen at least ten times. The chain uses TRBV11-1 and TRBJ2-3, with a weak D call TRBD1 (5 bases). Between the trimmed V and J ends, which lost 1 base and 1 base, there was a span of 9 bases. Per germline, CDR1 SGHAT and CDR2 FQDESV (reference sequence). CDR3 length: 15 residues. The CDR3 bases are TGTGCCAGCAGCTTAGGCAGGGCCGGCACAGATACGCAGTATTTT. Translation gives CASSLGRAGTDTQYF.

This clonotype was seen only a few times. V gene TRBV19 combines with J gene TRBJ2-7; 9 nucleotides align to TRBD1. The V and J ends lost 5 bases and 2 bases, in that order; junction bases with no gene match: 4. The CDR3 length is 14 residues. Germline V CDR1 and CDR2: LNHDA, SQIVND (reference sequence). This CDR3 reads CASSSTGGTYEQYF. The CDR3 nucleotides read TGTGCCAGTAGTTCGACAGGGGGTACCTACGAGCAGTACTTC. Full variable domain (remainder filled in from reference TRBV19 and TRBJ2-7): DGGITQSPKYLFRKEGQNVTLSCEQNLNHDAMYWYRQDPGQGLRLIYYSQIVNDFQKGDIAEGYSVSREKKESFPLTVTSAQKNPTAFYLCASSSTGGTYEQYFGPGTRLTVT.

This clonotype occurred a few times. CDR3 sequence reads: CASSWDKTGELFF. The DNA for the CDR3 is TGCGCCAGCAGCTGGGACAAAACCGGGGAGCTGTTTTTT. V and J are TRBV5-1 and TRBJ2-2, with D tentatively TRBD1 (6 bases). The V gene lost 3 bases and the J gene lost 5 bases, with 8 bases spanning the gap. Germline CDR1 SGHRS, CDR2 YFSETQ. CDR3 length: 13 amino acids. Together with reference TRBV5-1 and TRBJ2-2, the CDR3 gives the full variable domain: KAGVTQTPRYLIKTRGQQVTLSCSPISGHRSVSWYQQTPGQGLQFLFEYFSETQRNKGNFPGRFSGRQFSNSRSEMNVSTLELGDSALYLCASSWDKTGELFFGEGSRLTVL.

To note about this clonotype: A junction end diverges from the germline sequence, so it may reflect a read error. The chain recombines TRBV13 with TRBJ2-1; 7 nucleotides agree with TRBD1. Germline V CDR1 and CDR2: PRHDT, FYEKMQ (reference sequence). The CDR3 totals 16 residues. CDR3 loop: CANSLVRGQSYNEQFF. The CDR3 DNA follows: TGTGCCAACAGCTTAGTTAGGGGGCAGTCCTACAATGAGCAGTTCTTC. Full variable domain (missing parts from reference TRBV13 and TRBJ2-1): AAGVIQSPRHLIKEKRETATLKCYPIPRHDTVYWYQQGPGQDPQFLISFYEKMQSDKGSIPDRFSAQQFSDYHSELNMSSLELGDSALYFCANSLVRGQSYNEQFFGPGTRLTVL.

The chain recombines TRBV12-3 or TRBV12-4 with TRBJ2-3; D is perhaps TRBD1 (6 bases). V was trimmed by 5 bases and J by 9 bases, leaving 12 bases between them. There are 12 residues in the CDR3. In DNA form, the CDR3 reads TGTGCCAGCAGTAACCAGGGGTGGACGCAGTATTTT. It translates to CASSNQGWTQYF.

The gene calls are TRBV19 and TRBJ2-3; 11 positions match TRBD2. Germline V CDR1 and CDR2: LNHDA, SQIVND (reference sequence). V shed 6 bases, J shed 3 bases, and the junction held 5 bases outside the gene matches. This CDR3 comprises 15 residues. For the CDR3, the DNA is TGTGCCAGTAGCGGACTAGCGGGCACTACAGATACGCAGTATTTT. It is translated as CASSGLAGTTDTQYF.

This chain connects TRBV18 to TRBJ2-7; weak D call: TRBD2 (5 bases). The V end was cut by 3 bases, the J end by 1 base, with 10 bases between. In germline, CDR1 is KGHSH, CDR2 LQKENI. The CDR3 totals 14 residues. CDR3 DNA: TGTGCCAGCTCACCTAGCCGGAGGTCCTACGAGCAGTACTTC. It is translated as CASSPSRRSYEQYF.

This clonotype appeared many times. The chain couples TRBV24-1 to TRBJ2-1, with D uncertain. The CDR3 is 14 residues long. Trimming cost V 5 bases and J 6 bases, with 13 bases left between them. Germline lookup yields CDR1 KGHDR and CDR2 SFDVKD. The CDR3 DNA reads as TGTGCCACCAGTGTGGCATTACGGTCCAATGAGCAGTTCTTC. This codes for CATSVALRSNEQFF.

The table lists this clonotype with a few counts. The V gene is TRBV30, the J gene TRBJ2-3, with 7 bases lining up with TRBD1. The CDR3 contains 11 residues. Germline V gene sequence: CDR1 GTSNPN, CDR2 SVGIG (reference sequence). Trimming removed 5 bases from V and 6 bases from J; junction bases left unmatched: 2. The CDR3: CAWAQGDTQYF. Written as DNA, the CDR3 is TGTGCCTGGGCACAGGGGGATACGCAGTATTTT.

J is TRBJ1-4 and V is TRBV7-6, with D possibly TRBD1 on 5 matching bases. The CDR3 spans 13 residues. Between the trimmed V and J ends, which lost 5 bases and 5 bases, there was a span of 9 bases. In germline, CDR1 is SGHVS, CDR2 FNYEAQ. CDR3: CASSADRNEKLFF. The CDR3 DNA reads as TGTGCCAGCAGCGCCGACAGAAATGAAAAACTGTTTTTT.

This clonotype was seen repeatedly, ten times or more. The DNA for the CDR3 is TGCAGTGCCATCGGACTAGCGGGAGGGGGTGAGCAGTTCTTC. The encoded protein is CSAIGLAGGGEQFF. This chain connects TRBV20-1 to TRBJ2-1; 15 bases line up with TRBD2. Germline CDR1 DFQATT, CDR2 SNEGSKA (reference sequence). V shed 6 bases and J 9 bases; nucleotides not matched to a gene: 6. This CDR3 contains 14 residues.

The sample holds a few counts of this clonotype. CDR3 residues: CASSVPQKTLHTGELFF. DNA of the CDR3: TGTGCCAGCAGCGTACCTCAGAAGACACTACACACCGGGGAGCTGTTTTTT. The rearrangement uses TRBV9 and TRBJ2-2; D uncertain. Germline CDR1 SGDLS, CDR2 YYNGEE. This CDR3 comprises 17 residues. The V end was cut by 1 base, the J end by 3 bases, with 16 bases between.

This clonotype was detected ten times or more. The chain joins TRBV18 to TRBJ1-1; D is undetermined. Deletions cut 6 bases from V and 5 bases from J, with 13 bases between. This CDR3 region has 13 residues. CDR1 and CDR2 (germline): KGHSH, LQKENI. The CDR3 nucleotides read TGTGCCAGCTCCCCAAAAGGTGGTACTGAAGCTTTCTTT. Protein product: CASSPKGGTEAFF.

The rearrangement uses TRBV28 and TRBJ2-7; 12 nucleotides agree with TRBD2. Trimming cost V 5 bases and J 5 bases; bases outside gene matches: 13. CDR1 MDHEN and CDR2 SYDVKM come from the germline V gene. CDR3 length: 17 residues. CDR3 protein: CASSAHQTSGRSDEQYF. The CDR3 region has the DNA TGTGCCAGCAGTGCCCACCAGACTAGCGGGAGATCCGACGAGCAGTACTTC.